The present TCR beta chain was sequenced within a study of blood T cell repertoires in COVID-19. Using immunoSEQ multiplex PCR, the repertoire was profiled, and TCRdb retains in-frame clones only, with some absent. Of some 180,000 clones listed, around 82% were seen once; the top ten hold roughly 2%. Unmatched junction bases numbered 8, after V lost 5 bases and J lost 5 bases. CDR3 size: 14 residues. The V gene's germline CDR1 is LNHDA and CDR2 SQIVND (reference sequence). The sample was peripheral blood. The V and J genes are TRBV19 and TRBJ2-7, with 8 positions matching TRBD1. This receptor was identified in a woman aged 80 or over with acute or convalescent COVID-19. CDR3 in DNA: TGTGCCAGTAGTTTTACAGGGGGTGGAAACGAGCAGTACTTC. Amino acids: CASSFTGGGNEQYF.